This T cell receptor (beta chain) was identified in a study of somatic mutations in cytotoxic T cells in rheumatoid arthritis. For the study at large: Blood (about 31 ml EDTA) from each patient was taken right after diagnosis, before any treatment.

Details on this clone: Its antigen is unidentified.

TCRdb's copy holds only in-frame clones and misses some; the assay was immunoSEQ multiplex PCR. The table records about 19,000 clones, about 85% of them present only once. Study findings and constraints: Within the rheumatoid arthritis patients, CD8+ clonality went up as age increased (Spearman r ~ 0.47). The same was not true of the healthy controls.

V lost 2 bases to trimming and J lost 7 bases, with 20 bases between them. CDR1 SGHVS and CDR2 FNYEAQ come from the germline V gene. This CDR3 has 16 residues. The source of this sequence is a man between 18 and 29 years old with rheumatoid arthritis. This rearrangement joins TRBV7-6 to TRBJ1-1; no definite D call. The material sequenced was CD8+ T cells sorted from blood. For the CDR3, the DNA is TGTGCCAGCAGCTTACAACCCCTCGGGAGGGAGAATGAAGCTTTCTTT. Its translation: CASSLQPLGRENEAFF.